The sequence of this T cell receptor beta chain was determined in a study of blood T cells in healthy people across ages. This clonotype was recorded once. The authors ran a second PCR of roughly 7 to 11 cycles using a sample-barcoded 5' primer and a J-beta primer mix. From the 5' RACE reads, TCRdb called clonotypes with MiXCR, one entry per CDR3 protein. Counted here are about 1.4 million distinct CDR3 sequences, roughly 60% occurring once; the ten biggest clones make up 6.5% to 8.5%. Trimming shortened V by 8 bases and J by 0 bases, and 8 bases separated the two germline ends. Per germline, CDR1 SEHNR and CDR2 FQNEAQ (reference sequence). CDR3 size: 13 residues.

Source material: blood. This clonotype was sampled from a man aged 18 to 30 in good health. The chain recombines TRBV7-9 with TRBJ2-1; D unclear. For the CDR3, the DNA is TGTGCCAGCGGCACAGTCTCCTACAATGAGCAGTTCTTC. Protein sequence: CASGTVSYNEQFF.